This T cell receptor (beta chain) was captured by sequencing in a study of human T cells and chemical hapten exposure. The study, taken as a whole, reports: Alopecia in the donors means their immune response may deviate from healthy people's.

The table lists this clonotype with a few counts. Its cognate antigen is unknown. V was pared by 8 bases and J by 1 base, with 3 bases of the junction left unmatched. This CDR3 contains 14 residues. The library put unique molecular identifiers onto individual cDNA molecules. TCRdb fed the RACE reads into MiXCR, producing one record per CDR3 protein. The sample has some 350,000 distinct CDR3 sequences, about 6% seen once; the top ten hold 4.5% to 6%. Noted time point: patch test 2, 6 weeks after DPC sensitization. Treatment: therapeutic diphenylcyclopropenone sensitization with weekly scalp DPC. Before extraction, the whole blood was not fractionated, and total RNA was taken from it.

This TCR came from a woman aged 18-29 years with alopecia areata. Some clones in this sample may be carry-over from other donors' samples. The sequences come from whole blood, collected in connection with sensitization to the hapten diphenylcyclopropenone (DPC). The rearrangement uses TRBV12-3 or TRBV12-4 and TRBJ1-3, with 9 bases lining up with TRBD1. The CDR3 sequence: CASGDRASGNTIYF. CDR3 DNA sequence: TGTGCCAGCGGGGACAGGGCTTCTGGAAACACCATATATTTT.